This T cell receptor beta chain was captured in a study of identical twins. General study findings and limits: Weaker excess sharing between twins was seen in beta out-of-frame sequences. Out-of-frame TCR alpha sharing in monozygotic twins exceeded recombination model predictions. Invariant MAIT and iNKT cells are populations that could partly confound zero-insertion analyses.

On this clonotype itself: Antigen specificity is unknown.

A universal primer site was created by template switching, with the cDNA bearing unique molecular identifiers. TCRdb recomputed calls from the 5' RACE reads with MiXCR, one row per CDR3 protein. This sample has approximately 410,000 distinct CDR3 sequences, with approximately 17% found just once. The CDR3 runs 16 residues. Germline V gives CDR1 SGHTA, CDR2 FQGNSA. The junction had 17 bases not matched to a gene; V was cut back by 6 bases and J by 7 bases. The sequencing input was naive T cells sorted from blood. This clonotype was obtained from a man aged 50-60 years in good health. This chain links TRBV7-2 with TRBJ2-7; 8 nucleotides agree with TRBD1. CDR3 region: CASSIDAGTGRREQYF. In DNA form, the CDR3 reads TGTGCCAGCAGTATAGATGCCGGGACAGGCCGTCGGGAGCAGTACTTC.